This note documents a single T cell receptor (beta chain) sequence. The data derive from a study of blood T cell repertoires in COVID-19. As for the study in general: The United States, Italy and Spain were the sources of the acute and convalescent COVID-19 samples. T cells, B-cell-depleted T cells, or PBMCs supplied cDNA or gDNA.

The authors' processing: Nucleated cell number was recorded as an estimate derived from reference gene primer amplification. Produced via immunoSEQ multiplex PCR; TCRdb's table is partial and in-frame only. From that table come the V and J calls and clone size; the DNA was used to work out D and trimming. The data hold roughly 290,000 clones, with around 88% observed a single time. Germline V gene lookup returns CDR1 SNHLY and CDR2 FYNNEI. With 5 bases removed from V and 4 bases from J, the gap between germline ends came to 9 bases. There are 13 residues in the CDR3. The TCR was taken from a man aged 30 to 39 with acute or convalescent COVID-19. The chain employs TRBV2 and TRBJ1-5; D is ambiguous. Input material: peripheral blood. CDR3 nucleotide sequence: TGTGCCAGCAGTAGAAGCAGGAATCAGCCCCAGCATTTT. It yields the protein CASSRSRNQPQHF.